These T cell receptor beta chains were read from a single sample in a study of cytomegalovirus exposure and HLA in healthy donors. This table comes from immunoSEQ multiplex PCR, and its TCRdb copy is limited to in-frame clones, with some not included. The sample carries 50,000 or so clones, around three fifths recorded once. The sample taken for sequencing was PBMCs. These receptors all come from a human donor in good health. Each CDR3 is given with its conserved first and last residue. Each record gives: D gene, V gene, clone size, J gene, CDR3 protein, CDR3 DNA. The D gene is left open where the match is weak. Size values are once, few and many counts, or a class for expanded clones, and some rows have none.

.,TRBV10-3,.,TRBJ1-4,CAITAGFGTNEKLFF,TGTGCCATCACTGCAGGTTTTGGCACTAATGAAAAACTGTTTTTT
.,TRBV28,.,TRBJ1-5,CASSPQGGGNQPQHF,TGTGCCAGCAGCCCCCAGGGAGGGGGCAATCAGCCCCAGCATTTT
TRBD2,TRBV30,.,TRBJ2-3,CAWSGGSTDTQYF,TGTGCCTGGAGCGGGGGGAGCACAGATACGCAGTATTTT
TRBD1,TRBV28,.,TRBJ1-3,CASSWDRTGNTIYF,TGTGCCAGCAGTTGGGACAGGACTGGAAACACCATATATTTT
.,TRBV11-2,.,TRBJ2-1,CASSPYGRGYNEQFF,TGTGCCAGCAGCCCCTATGGGCGGGGATACAATGAGCAGTTCTTC
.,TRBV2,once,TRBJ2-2,CASSEIQHGELFF,TGTGCCAGCAGTGAAATACAGCACGGGGAGCTGTTTTTT
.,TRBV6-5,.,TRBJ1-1,CASSYQGTGQAFF,TGTGCCAGCAGTTACCAGGGGACGGGTCAAGCTTTCTTT
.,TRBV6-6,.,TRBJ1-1,CASSYQSGDTEAFF,TGTGCCAGCAGTTACCAATCAGGGGACACTGAAGCTTTCTTT
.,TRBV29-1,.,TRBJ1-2,CSVFRQNYGYTF,TGCAGCGTTTTTCGACAGAACTATGGCTACACCTTC
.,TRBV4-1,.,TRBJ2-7,CASSQESGGEQYF,TGCGCCAGCAGCCAAGAAAGCGGAGGCGAGCAGTACTTC
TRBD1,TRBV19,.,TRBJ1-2,CASGGQSNYGYTF,TGTGCCAGTGGGGGACAGTCGAACTATGGCTACACCTTC
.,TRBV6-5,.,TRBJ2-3,CASSYTLTKGDTQYF,TGTGCCAGCAGTTACACTTTAACCAAGGGGGATACGCAGTATTTT
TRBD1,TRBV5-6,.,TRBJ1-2,CASSLAGGGYGYTF,TGTGCCAGCAGCTTGGCAGGGGGCGGCTATGGCTACACCTTC
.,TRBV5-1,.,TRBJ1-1,CASSLADTGGAFF,TGCGCCAGCAGCTTGGCCGACACCGGTGGAGCTTTCTTT
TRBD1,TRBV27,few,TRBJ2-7,CASRRTGGSYEQYF,TGTGCCAGCAGAAGGACAGGGGGCTCCTACGAGCAGTACTTC
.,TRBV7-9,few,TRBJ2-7,CASSGRAGARYEQYF,TGTGCCAGCAGCGGCCGTGCAGGGGCAAGGTACGAGCAGTACTTC
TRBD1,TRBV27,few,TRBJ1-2,CASSPGQGTRYGYTF,TGTGCCAGCAGTCCCGGACAGGGAACTCGCTATGGCTACACCTTC
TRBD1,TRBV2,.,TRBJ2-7,CASREGSGQGAGYEQYF,TGTGCCAGCAGGGAGGGGTCAGGGCAGGGGGCCGGGTACGAGCAGTACTTC
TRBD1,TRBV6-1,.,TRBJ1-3,CAGVTGGGGNTIYF,TGTGCCGGGGTCACAGGGGGTGGTGGAAACACCATATATTTT
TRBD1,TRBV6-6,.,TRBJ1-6,CASSLRQGDSPLHF,TGTGCCAGCAGCCTTCGACAGGGGGATTCACCCCTCCACTTT
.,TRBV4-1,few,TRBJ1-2,CASSQEGGRNYGYTF,TGCGCCAGCAGCCAAGAGGGGGGGCGCAACTATGGCTACACCTTC
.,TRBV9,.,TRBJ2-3,CASSGGFRGTQYF,TGTGCCAGCAGCGGGGGCTTCCGCGGTACGCAGTATTTT
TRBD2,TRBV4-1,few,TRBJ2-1,CASSQGLAGGAQFF,TGCGCCAGCAGCCAAGGACTAGCGGGGGGTGCGCAGTTCTTC
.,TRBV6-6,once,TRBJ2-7,CASSRQANDEQYF,TGTGCCAGCAGCCGACAGGCGAACGACGAGCAGTACTTC
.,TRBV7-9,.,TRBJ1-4,CASSLASFNEKLFF,TGTGCCAGCAGCTTAGCCTCCTTTAATGAAAAACTGTTTTTT
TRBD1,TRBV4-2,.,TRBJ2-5,CASSQVTGVRGERQETQYF,TGTGCCAGCAGCCAAGTTACAGGGGTAAGGGGAGAGAGACAAGAGACCCAGTACTTC
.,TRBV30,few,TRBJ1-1,CAWEGGTEAFF,TGTGCCTGGGAGGGTGGAACTGAAGCTTTCTTT
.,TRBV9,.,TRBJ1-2,CASSALTAAVQEGYGYTF,TGTGCCAGCAGCGCCCTTACGGCCGCGGTACAGGAGGGCTATGGCTACACCTTC
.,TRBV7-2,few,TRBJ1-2,CASTLTTNYGYTF,TGTGCCAGCACCTTAACAACCAACTATGGCTACACCTTC
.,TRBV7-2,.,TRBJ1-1,CASSLGHSNTEAFF,TGTGCCAGCAGCTTGGGACATTCGAACACTGAAGCTTTCTTT
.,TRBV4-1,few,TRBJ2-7,CASSQDPGSSYEQYF,TGCGCCAGCAGCCAAGACCCGGGAAGCTCCTACGAGCAGTACTTC
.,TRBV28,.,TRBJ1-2,CASSLGRGGHYGYTF,TGTGCCAGCAGTTTAGGCCGAGGGGGACACTATGGCTACACCTTC